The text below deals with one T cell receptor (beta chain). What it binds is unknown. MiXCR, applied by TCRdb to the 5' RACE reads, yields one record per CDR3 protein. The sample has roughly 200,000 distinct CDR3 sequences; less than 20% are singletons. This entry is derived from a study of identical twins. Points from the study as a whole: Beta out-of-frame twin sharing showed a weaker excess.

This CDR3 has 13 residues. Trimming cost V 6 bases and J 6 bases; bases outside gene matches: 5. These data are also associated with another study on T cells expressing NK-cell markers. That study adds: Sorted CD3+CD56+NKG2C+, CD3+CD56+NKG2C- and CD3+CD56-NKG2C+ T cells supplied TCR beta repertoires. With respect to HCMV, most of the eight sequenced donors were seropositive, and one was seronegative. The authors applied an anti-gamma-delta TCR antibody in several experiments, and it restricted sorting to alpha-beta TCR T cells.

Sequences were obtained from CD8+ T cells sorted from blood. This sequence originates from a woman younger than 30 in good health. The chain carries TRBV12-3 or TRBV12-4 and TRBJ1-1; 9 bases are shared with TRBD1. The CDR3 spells CASRGDRVPEAFF. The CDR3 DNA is TGTGCCAGCAGGGGGGACAGGGTACCTGAAGCTTTCTTT.